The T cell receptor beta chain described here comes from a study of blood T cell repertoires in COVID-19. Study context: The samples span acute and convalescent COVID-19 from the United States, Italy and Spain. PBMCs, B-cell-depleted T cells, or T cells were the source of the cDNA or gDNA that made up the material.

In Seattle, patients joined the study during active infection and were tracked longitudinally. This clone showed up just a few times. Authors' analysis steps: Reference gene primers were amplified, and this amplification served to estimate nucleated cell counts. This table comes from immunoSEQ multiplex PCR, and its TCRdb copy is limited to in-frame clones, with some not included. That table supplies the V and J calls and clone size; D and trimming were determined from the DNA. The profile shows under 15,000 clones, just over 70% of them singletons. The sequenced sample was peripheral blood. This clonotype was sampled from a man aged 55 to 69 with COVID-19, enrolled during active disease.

CDR3: CASSLLPGQIMNTEAFF. The CDR3 bases are TGTGCCAGCAGCTTGTTGCCCGGACAGATCATGAACACTGAAGCTTTCTTT. The chain joins TRBV5-6 to TRBJ1-1, with D possibly matching TRBD1 (6 bases). This CDR3 contains 17 residues. Trimming pared 1 base from V and 0 bases from J, leaving 16 bases between. CDR1 SGHDT and CDR2 YYEEEE come from the germline V gene.